The rows below give T cell receptor beta chains drawn from one sample of a study of CD8+CD57+ T cells in acquired aplastic anemia. One entry per CDR3 protein results from TCRdb running MiXCR on the reads. Of around 230,000 distinct CDR3 sequences in the sample, 61% were seen once. Source material: sorted CD4+, CD8+, or CD8+CD57+ T cells (not recorded which) from PBMCs. Receptors were obtained from a human donor in good health. Both conserved end residues are part of each CDR3. The D gene is left open where the match is weak. Not all rows give a size; the values are once, few, many and, for expanded clones, a class.

TRBJ1-6	TRBD1	TRBV9	once	TGTGCCAGCAGCCCGAGGGACGACAGGGACCGGTCACCCCTCCACTTT	CASSPRDDRDRSPLHF
TRBJ1-1	-	TRBV5-1	many	TGCGCCAGCAGCTTGGGAGGGGCCGGCACTGAAGCTTTCTTT	CASSLGGAGTEAFF
TRBJ2-2	-	TRBV25-1	many	TGTGCCAGCAGTGAATGGCAGGGGGGATGGAACACCGGGGAGCTGTTTTTT	CASSEWQGGWNTGELFF
TRBJ1-2	TRBD1	TRBV15	many	TGTGCCACCAGCTCCCGGACAGGGGCTAGCTATGGCTACACCTTC	CATSSRTGASYGYTF
TRBJ1-2	TRBD1	TRBV4-1	-	TGCGCCGGCAGCCACCCGAGGGACAGTCCTAACTATGGCTACACCTTC	CAGSHPRDSPNYGYTF
TRBJ2-7	-	TRBV20-1	-	TGCAGTTGGCGGGACGGAGCCTACGAGCAGTACTTC	CSWRDGAYEQYF
TRBJ1-2	-	TRBV14	many	TGTGCCAGCAGCCAAGACGTACAGGGATCCCGGGGCTACACCTTC	CASSQDVQGSRGYTF
TRBJ1-1	-	TRBV19	-	TGTGCCAATAGTTGGTGGAACACTGAAGCTTTCTTT	CANSWWNTEAFF
TRBJ1-1	-	TRBV7-2	-	TGTGCCAGCAGCTCAGGGTTCGCGAACACTGAAGCTTTCTTT	CASSSGFANTEAFF
TRBJ2-7	-	TRBV6-2/TRBV6-3	many	TGTGCCAGCAGTTACGGTTCGGACCCGGAGAGCTCCTACGAGCAGTACTTC	CASSYGSDPESSYEQYF
TRBJ1-5	TRBD1	TRBV7-2	-	TGTGCCAGCAGCTGGGGGGACAGGAATCAGCCCCAGCATTTT	CASSWGDRNQPQHF
TRBJ2-5	-	TRBV7-9	-	TGTGCCATCACCGTTGAAAGGGGAGAGACCCAGTACTTC	CAITVERGETQYF
TRBJ2-5	TRBD2	TRBV7-9	-	TGTGCCAGCAGCCCCAGACTAGCGGGAGAGACCCAGTACTTC	CASSPRLAGETQYF
TRBJ1-2	-	TRBV5-1	many	TGCGCCAGCAGCCACGGGGACTACTACACCTTC	CASSHGDYYTF
TRBJ2-3	TRBD2	TRBV20-1	-	TGCAGTGCTAGACTAGCGGGGGCCCCCCCGGATACGCAGTATTTT	CSARLAGAPPDTQYF
TRBJ1-5	-	TRBV29-1	once	TGCAGCGTCCAGGACAAAGGGGGGGATCAGCCCCAGCATTTT	CSVQDKGGDQPQHF
TRBJ2-7	-	TRBV20-1	-	TGCAGTGCTAGTTCTACCAGGAGGACCTACGAGCAGTACTTC	CSASSTRRTYEQYF
TRBJ2-3	TRBD2	TRBV10-1	-	TGCGCCAGCAGTGATGTCGGGGGGGCCACAGATACGCAGTATTTT	CASSDVGGATDTQYF
TRBJ1-2	-	TRBV9	-	TGTGCCAGCAGTCCGCAGGATCGTAACTATGGCTACACCTTC	CASSPQDRNYGYTF
TRBJ2-5	-	TRBV19	-	TGTGCCAGTAGTATTAAGGGGTCGGAGGGGCAGGAGACCCAGTACTTC	CASSIKGSEGQETQYF
TRBJ2-2	-	TRBV9	-	TGTGCCAGCAGTCTTGGGGCGAACCCCGGGGAGCTGTTTTTT	CASSLGANPGELFF
TRBJ1-1	TRBD1	TRBV6-2/TRBV6-3	many	TGTGCCAGCAGCCTCGACAGGGGTGGCACTGAAGCTTTCTTT	CASSLDRGGTEAFF
TRBJ2-1	TRBD2	TRBV29-1	-	TGCAGCGTAGAGGGCGGGAGAGGTACCTACAATGAGCAGTTCTTC	CSVEGGRGTYNEQFF
TRBJ2-1	-	TRBV7-9	-	TGTGCCAGCAGCCGGGGAATAGATGAGCAGTTCTTC	CASSRGIDEQFF
TRBJ2-1	TRBD1	TRBV20-1	-	TGCAGTGCTAGAACGACAGGGGAGCAGTTCTTC	CSARTTGEQFF
TRBJ2-7	-	TRBV19	-	TGTGCCAGTAGTATAAATCCCAGTTACGAGCAGTACTTC	CASSINPSYEQYF
TRBJ1-5	TRBD1	TRBV2	-	TGTGCCAGCAGTGTAGGGGAAGGGGGCTCCACGGCCCAGCATTTT	CASSVGEGGSTAQHF
TRBJ2-5	-	TRBV6-5	-	TGTGCCAGCAGTTGGACAGGGGGACTAGCGGAGGAGACCCAGTACTTC	CASSWTGGLAEETQYF
TRBJ1-6	TRBD1	TRBV4-3	-	TGCGCCAGCAGCCAAGAAGGACAGGGTGGATCACCCCTCCACTTT	CASSQEGQGGSPLHF
TRBJ2-7	-	TRBV7-6	-	TGTGCCAGCAGCCTCGTTGCCGGGGATCGGGACGAGCAGTACTTC	CASSLVAGDRDEQYF
TRBJ2-7	-	TRBV2	many	TGTGCCAGCAGTGACGTGCCCTACGAGCAGTACTTC	CASSDVPYEQYF
TRBJ1-5	TRBD1	TRBV24-1	many	TGTGCCACCAGTGATGGGACAGGGGGGAATAGCAATCAGCCCCAGCATTTT	CATSDGTGGNSNQPQHF
TRBJ2-3	-	TRBV19	-	TGTGCCACCACGAGGGACGACACAGATACGCAGTATTTT	CATTRDDTDTQYF
TRBJ2-5	-	TRBV7-3	many	TGTGCCAGCAGCCCCTCCGGGACTGACCAAGAGACCCAGTACTTC	CASSPSGTDQETQYF
TRBJ2-1	TRBD2	TRBV10-3	-	TGTGCCATCAGTGAAGGGGACTACCAGTTCTTC	CAISEGDYQFF
TRBJ2-7	TRBD1	TRBV24-1	-	TGTGCCACCAGTGATCCCCCCCGGACAGGCTCCTACGAGCAGTACTTC	CATSDPPRTGSYEQYF
TRBJ2-7	TRBD2	TRBV20-1	-	TGCAGTGCCCTTCCTAGCGGGCTCTACGAGCAGTACTTC	CSALPSGLYEQYF
TRBJ1-6	TRBD1	TRBV20-1	-	TGCAGTGCTATACAGGGGGCCTATAATTCACCCCTCCACTTT	CSAIQGAYNSPLHF
TRBJ2-5	-	TRBV20-1	few	TGCAGTGCCAAAAATCTAGAGACCCAGTACTTC	CSAKNLETQYF
TRBJ1-2	-	TRBV7-2	-	TGTGCCAGCAGCTTTTCCACGGCACAGGGCTATGGCTACACCTTC	CASSFSTAQGYGYTF
TRBJ1-2	-	TRBV10-1	-	TGCGCCAGCAGTCAGGGCTTTGGGGGCTACACCTTC	CASSQGFGGYTF
TRBJ2-3	TRBD2	TRBV7-6	-	TGTGCCAGCAGCTTTGGACTAGCGCATCCCGGCACAGATACGCAGTATTTT	CASSFGLAHPGTDTQYF
TRBJ2-3	-	TRBV10-3	-	TGTGCCATCAACAGGCGCGGCGGAAGCACAGATACGCAGTATTTT	CAINRRGGSTDTQYF
TRBJ2-3	-	TRBV2	once	TGTGCCAGCATTCGGGACACGGCCACAGTAGTGCAGTATTTT	CASIRDTATVVQYF
TRBJ1-5	TRBD1	TRBV12-3/TRBV12-4	-	TGTGCCAGCAGGCCCTTCGGACAGGGCGATCAGCCCCAGCATTTT	CASRPFGQGDQPQHF
TRBJ2-1	TRBD2	TRBV6-5	-	TGTGCCAGCAGTTACGGCGGGAGGTCCTACAATGAGCAGTTCTTC	CASSYGGRSYNEQFF
TRBJ2-7	TRBD2	TRBV20-1	-	TGCAGTGCTAGAGATTTCGGGGGGAAAACCTACGAGCAGTACTTC	CSARDFGGKTYEQYF
TRBJ2-2	TRBD2	TRBV6-4	many	TGTGCCAGCAGTGAGAGCCGGGAGGGCCTAAACACCGGGGAGCTGTTTTTT	CASSESREGLNTGELFF
TRBJ2-7	TRBD1	TRBV5-8	-	TGTGCCAGCAGCTTGCCGGGACAGGGATACTACGAGCAGTACTTC	CASSLPGQGYYEQYF
TRBJ2-3	-	TRBV5-1	-	TGCGCCAGCAGCTTAGGGACACCTAGCACAGATACGCAGTATTTT	CASSLGTPSTDTQYF
TRBJ1-2	-	TRBV7-9	-	TGTGCCAGCAGCTTAGTAGGGGACCCTAACTATGGCTACACCTTC	CASSLVGDPNYGYTF
TRBJ2-2	-	TRBV24-1	-	TGTGCCACCGGTGATTTAGACACCGGGGAGCTGTTCTTT	CATGDLDTGELFF
TRBJ1-5	-	TRBV2	few	TGTGCCAGCAGTGACAGGGGAATGAATCAGCCCCAGCATTTT	CASSDRGMNQPQHF
TRBJ2-7	-	TRBV2	few	TGTGCCACCACCGACCTCTTAACCTACGAGCAGTACTTC	CATTDLLTYEQYF
TRBJ1-2	-	TRBV19	-	TGTGCCAGTAGTAATTCACTTTATGGCTACACCTTC	CASSNSLYGYTF
TRBJ1-1	TRBD1	TRBV5-8	-	TGTGCCAGCAGCTTTGGGGGACAGGGGAACACTGAAGCTTTCTTT	CASSFGGQGNTEAFF
TRBJ2-5	-	TRBV7-2	-	TGTGCCAGCAGCTTAGCGCGAAGGGTAGAGACCCAGTACTTC	CASSLARRVETQYF